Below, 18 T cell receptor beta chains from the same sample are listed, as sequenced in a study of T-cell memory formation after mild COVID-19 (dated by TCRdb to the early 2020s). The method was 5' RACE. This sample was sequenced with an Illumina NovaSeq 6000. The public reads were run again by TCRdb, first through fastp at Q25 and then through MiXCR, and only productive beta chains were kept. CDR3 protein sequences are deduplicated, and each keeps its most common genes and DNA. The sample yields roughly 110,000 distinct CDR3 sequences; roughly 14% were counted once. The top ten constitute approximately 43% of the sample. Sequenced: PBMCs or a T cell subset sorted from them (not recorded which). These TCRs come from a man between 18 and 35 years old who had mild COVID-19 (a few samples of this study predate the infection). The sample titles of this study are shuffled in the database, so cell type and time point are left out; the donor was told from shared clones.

The DNA of the CDR3 is TGTGCCAGCAGCCCCGGAGGGGGGTGGAGGGGGTTAACTGAAGCTTTCTTT. It specifies CASSPGGGWRGLTEAFF. V is TRBV9 and J is TRBJ1-1; possibly TRBD1 for D (6 bases). The germline CDR1 and CDR2 sequences are SGDLS and YYNGEE. This CDR3 has 17 amino acids. Trimming shortened V by 4 bases and J by 5 bases, and 24 bases separated the two germline ends.

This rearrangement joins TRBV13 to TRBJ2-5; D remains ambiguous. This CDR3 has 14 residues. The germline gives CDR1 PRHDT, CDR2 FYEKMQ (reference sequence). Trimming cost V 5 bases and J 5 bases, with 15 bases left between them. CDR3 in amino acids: CASSPGLSKETQYF. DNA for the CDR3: TGTGCCAGCAGCCCCGGATTGTCCAAGGAGACCCAGTACTTC.

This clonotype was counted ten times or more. The CDR3 region is CSARNPTGQGYEQFF. CDR3 sequence (DNA): TGCAGTGCTAGAAACCCCACGGGACAGGGTTATGAGCAGTTCTTC. The V and J genes are TRBV20-1 and TRBJ2-1; 9 positions match TRBD1. Germline CDR1 and CDR2: DFQATT and SNEGSKA (reference sequence). With 2 bases clipped from V and 8 bases from J, the junction kept 10 bases outside the gene matches. The CDR3 is made up of 15 amino acids.

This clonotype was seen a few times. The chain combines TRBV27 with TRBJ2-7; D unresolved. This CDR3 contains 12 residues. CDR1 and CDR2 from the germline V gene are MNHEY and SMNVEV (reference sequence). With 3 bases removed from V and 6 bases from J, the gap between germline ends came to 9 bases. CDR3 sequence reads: CASSLVKGEQYF. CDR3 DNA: TGTGCCAGCAGTTTGGTAAAGGGCGAGCAGTACTTC.

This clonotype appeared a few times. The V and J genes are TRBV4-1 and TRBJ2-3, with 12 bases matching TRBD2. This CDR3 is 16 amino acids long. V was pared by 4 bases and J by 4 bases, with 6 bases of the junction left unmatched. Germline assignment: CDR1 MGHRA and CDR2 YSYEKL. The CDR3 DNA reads TGCGCCAGCAGCCCCGCTAGCGGGGGGGCCCCAGATACGCAGTATTTT. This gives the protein CASSPASGGAPDTQYF.

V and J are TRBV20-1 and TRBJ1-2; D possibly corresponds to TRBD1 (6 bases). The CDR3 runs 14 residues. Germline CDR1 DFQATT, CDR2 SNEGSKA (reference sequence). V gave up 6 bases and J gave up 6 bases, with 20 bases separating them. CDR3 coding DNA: TGCAGTGCAATTTCCCACAGGGAACCCAATGGCTACACCTTC. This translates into CSAISHREPNGYTF.

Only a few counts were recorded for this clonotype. The CDR3 DNA reads as TGCAGCGTTGAAGATCAGGGACCAGGGGCCAAAAACATTCAGTACTTC. It is translated as CSVEDQGPGAKNIQYF. This chain connects TRBV29-1 to TRBJ2-4; perhaps D is TRBD1 or TRBD2 (5 bases each). V was clipped by 0 bases and J by 1 base, with 13 bases between them. The CDR3 runs 16 residues. Germline loops: CDR1 SQVTM, CDR2 ANQGSEA.

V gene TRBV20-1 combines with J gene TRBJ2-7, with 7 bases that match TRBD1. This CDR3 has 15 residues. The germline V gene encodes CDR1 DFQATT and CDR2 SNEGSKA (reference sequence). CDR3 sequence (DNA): TGCAGAGCTAGAGATTTAGAGGGGGCTAGCTACGAGCAGTACGTC. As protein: CRARDLEGASYEQYV.

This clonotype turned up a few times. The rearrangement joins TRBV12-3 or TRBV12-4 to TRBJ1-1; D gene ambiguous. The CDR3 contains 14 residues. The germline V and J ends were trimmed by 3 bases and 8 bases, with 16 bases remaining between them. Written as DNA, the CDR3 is TGTGCCAGCAGTTTCCCGGAGGGTGTCGGGGAAGCTTTCTTT. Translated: CASSFPEGVGEAFF.

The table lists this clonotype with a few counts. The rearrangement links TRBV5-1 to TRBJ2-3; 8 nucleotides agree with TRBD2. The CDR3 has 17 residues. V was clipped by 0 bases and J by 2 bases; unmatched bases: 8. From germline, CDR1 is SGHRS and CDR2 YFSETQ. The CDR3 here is CASSLVQRGYHTDTQYF. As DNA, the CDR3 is TGCGCCAGCAGCTTGGTACAGCGGGGGTACCACACAGATACGCAGTATTTT.

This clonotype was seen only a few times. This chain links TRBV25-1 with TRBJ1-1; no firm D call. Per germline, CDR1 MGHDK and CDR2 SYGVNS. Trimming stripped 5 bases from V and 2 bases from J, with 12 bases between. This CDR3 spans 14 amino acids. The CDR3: CASSKGYYNTEAFF. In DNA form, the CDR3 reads TGTGCCAGCAGTAAAGGATATTACAACACTGAAGCTTTCTTT.

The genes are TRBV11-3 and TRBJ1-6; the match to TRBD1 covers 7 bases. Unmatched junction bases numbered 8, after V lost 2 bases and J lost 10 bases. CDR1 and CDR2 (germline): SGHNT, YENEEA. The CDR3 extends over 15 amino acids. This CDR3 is CASSLRPTGISPLHF. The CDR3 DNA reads TGTGCCAGCAGCTTACGGCCGACAGGGATATCACCCCTCCACTTT.

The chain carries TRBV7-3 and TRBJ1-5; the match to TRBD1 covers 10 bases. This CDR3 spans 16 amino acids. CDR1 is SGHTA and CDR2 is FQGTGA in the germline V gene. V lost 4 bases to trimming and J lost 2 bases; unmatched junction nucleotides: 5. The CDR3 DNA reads TGTGCCAGCAGCTCGACAGGGGGCTGTGGCAATCAGCCCCAGCATTTT. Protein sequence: CASSSTGGCGNQPQHF.

CDR3 bases: TGTGCCAGCAGCTTGGCGGGCTCTCAGCCCCAGCATTTT. As protein: CASSLAGSQPQHF. The gene calls are TRBV7-2 and TRBJ1-5; no reliable D call. Deletions cut 3 bases from V and 6 bases from J, with 9 bases between. Germline V lookup: CDR1 SGHTA, CDR2 FQGNSA. CDR3 length: 13 residues.

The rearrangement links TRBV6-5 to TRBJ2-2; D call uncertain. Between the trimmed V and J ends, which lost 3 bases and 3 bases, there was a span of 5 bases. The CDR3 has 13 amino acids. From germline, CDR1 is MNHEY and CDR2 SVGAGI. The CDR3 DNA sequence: TGTGCCAGCAGTTATTACGACACCGGGGAGCTGTTTTTT. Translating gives CASSYYDTGELFF.

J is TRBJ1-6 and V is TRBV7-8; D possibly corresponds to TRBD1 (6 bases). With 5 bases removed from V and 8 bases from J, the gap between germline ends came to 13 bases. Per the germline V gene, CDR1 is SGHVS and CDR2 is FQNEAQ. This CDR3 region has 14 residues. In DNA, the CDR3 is TGTGCCAGCAGCCCGAAGGGGGGGGATTCACCCCTCCACTTT. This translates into CASSPKGGDSPLHF.

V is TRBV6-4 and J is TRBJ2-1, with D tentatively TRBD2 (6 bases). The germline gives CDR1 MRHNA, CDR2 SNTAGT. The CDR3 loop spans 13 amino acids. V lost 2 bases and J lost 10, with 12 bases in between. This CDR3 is CASSDVGLAEQFF. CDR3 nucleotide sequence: TGTGCCAGCAGTGACGTTGGGCTAGCGGAGCAGTTCTTC.

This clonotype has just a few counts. The DNA for the CDR3 is TGTGCCAGCAGCTTAGGGACAGGCCGATACCAAGAGACCCAGTACTTC. It translates to CASSLGTGRYQETQYF. This rearrangement joins TRBV6-1 to TRBJ2-5, with 8 bases identical to TRBD1. Trimming took 6 bases from V and 0 from J; bases not matched to a gene: 9. Germline-derived CDR1 and CDR2 are MNHNS and SASEGT. This CDR3 is 16 amino acids long.